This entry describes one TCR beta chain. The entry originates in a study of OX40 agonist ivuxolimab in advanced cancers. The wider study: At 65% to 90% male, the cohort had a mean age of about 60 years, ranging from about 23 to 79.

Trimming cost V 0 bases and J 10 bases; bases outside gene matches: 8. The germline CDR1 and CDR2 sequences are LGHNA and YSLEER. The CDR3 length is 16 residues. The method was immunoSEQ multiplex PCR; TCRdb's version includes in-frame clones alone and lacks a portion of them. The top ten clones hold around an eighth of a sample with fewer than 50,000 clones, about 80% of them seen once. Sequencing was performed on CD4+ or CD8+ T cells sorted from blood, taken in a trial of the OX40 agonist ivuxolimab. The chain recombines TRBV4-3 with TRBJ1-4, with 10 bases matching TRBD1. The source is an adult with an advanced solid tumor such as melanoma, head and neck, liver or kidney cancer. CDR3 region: CASSQDRGQGLGKLFF. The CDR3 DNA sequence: TGCGCCAGCAGCCAAGATAGGGGACAGGGGCTTGGAAAACTGTTTTTT.